This TCR beta chain was obtained from a study of T cells in Graves' hyperthyroidism and ophthalmopathy. Study-wide points: Also found in blood were most expanded thyroid clonotypes above 0.001.

On this clonotype itself: Antigen unknown.

With V trimmed by 6 bases and J by 3 bases, 2 bases remained unmatched. Per germline, CDR1 MNHEY and CDR2 SMNVEV (reference sequence). CDR3 length: 14 residues. It was RNA transcripts that yielded the amplified TCR beta CDR3 regions. With the HTBI primer set, the TCR CDR3 went through a first round of RT-PCR. TCRdb ran MiXCR on the multiplex PCR reads and lists one entry per CDR3 protein. The data show about 420,000 distinct CDR3 sequences, approximately 15% seen once. The sample was blood. This clonotype was obtained from a woman between 18 and 29 years old with Graves' hyperthyroidism. The V and J genes are TRBV27 and TRBJ2-1; 10 bases are shared with TRBD2. In nucleotides, the CDR3 is TGTGCCAGCAGAAGCGGGGGGGTCTACAATGAGCAGTTCTTC. This encodes CASRSGGVYNEQFF.